This T cell receptor (beta chain) was sequenced for a study of siplizumab effects on memory and regulatory T cells. Study-wide results and caveats: Poor capture below about 10^-5 frequency left most alloreactive clones unmapped to unstimulated subsets.

This table comes from immunoSEQ multiplex PCR, and its TCRdb copy is limited to in-frame clones, with some not included. The top ten hold 12% of the sample, which has fewer than 110,000 clones, about nine tenths seen once. Concerning this clone: Its antigen is unidentified.

Germline CDR1 SEHNR, CDR2 FQNEAQ (reference sequence). The CDR3 runs 17 residues. Trimming removed 5 bases from V and 0 bases from J; junction bases left unmatched: 7. The chain recombines TRBV7-9 with TRBJ2-1; 10 bases map to TRBD2. The sequencing input was non-Treg CD4+ T cells sorted from blood. This clonotype was obtained from a human donor in good health. The CDR3 DNA is TGTGCCAGCAGCCAGCCCCCTAGCGGGGGCTCCTACAATGAGCAGTTCTTC. It encodes CASSQPPSGGSYNEQFF.